The source of this T cell receptor (beta chain) is a study of cytomegalovirus exposure and HLA in healthy donors. For the study at large: HLA-typed donors contributed some 85 million unique TCRs, which were held in an early data release.

This clone appeared a single time. The antigen is undetermined. General observations from the study: The majority of TCR sequences were rare, yet some public TCRs appeared in many donors. TCR beta sequences numbering fewer than 20,000 were associated with HLA alleles at 0.05 false discovery rate in a later analysis.

In the PCR, 60 Vbeta and 13 Jbeta primers were used. The method was immunoSEQ multiplex PCR; TCRdb's version includes in-frame clones alone and lacks a portion of them. The repertoire holds about 200,000 clones, with around 80% as singletons. V lost 6 bases and J lost 4; bases outside the gene matches: 6. CDR1 and CDR2 (germline): SEHNR, FQNEAQ (reference sequence). The CDR3 runs to 14 residues. The sequence was collected from a man aged 40-50 years in good health and CMV-seropositive. Sequences were obtained from PBMCs. The V call is TRBV7-9, the J call TRBJ1-5; 7 bases match TRBD1. CDR3 sequence reads: CASSDRERNQPQHF. The DNA of the CDR3 is TGTGCCAGCAGTGACAGGGAAAGGAATCAGCCCCAGCATTTT.